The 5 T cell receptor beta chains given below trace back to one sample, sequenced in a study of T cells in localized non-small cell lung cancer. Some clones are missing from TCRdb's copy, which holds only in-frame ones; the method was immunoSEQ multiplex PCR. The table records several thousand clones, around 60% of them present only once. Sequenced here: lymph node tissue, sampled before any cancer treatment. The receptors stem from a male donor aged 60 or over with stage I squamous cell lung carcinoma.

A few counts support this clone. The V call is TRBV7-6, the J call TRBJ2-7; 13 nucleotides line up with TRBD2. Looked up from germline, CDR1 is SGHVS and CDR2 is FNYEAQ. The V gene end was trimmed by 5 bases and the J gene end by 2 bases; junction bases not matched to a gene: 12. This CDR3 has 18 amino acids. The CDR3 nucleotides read TGTGCCAGCAGCCGACCCCTCCACGGACTAGCGGGAGCCTACGAGCAGTACTTC. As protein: CASSRPLHGLAGAYEQYF.

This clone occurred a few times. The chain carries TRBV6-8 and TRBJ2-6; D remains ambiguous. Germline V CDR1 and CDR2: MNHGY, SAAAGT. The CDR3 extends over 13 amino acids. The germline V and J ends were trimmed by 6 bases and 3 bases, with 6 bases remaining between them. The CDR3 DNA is TGTGCCAGCAGGGAAAGTGGGGCCAACGTCCTGACTTTC. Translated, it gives CASRESGANVLTF.

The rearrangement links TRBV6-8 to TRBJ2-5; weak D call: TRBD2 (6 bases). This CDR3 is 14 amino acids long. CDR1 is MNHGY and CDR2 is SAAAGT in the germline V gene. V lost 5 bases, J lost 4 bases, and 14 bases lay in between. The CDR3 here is CASSTGVGRETQYF. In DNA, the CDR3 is TGTGCCAGCAGTACGGGAGTAGGACGAGAGACCCAGTACTTC.

The CDR3 spells CAWSVNTGDGDQPQHF. The CDR3 DNA reads TGTGCCTGGAGCGTAAACACGGGCGATGGGGATCAGCCCCAGCATTTT. V is TRBV30 and J is TRBJ1-5, with D unresolved. V was shortened by 3 bases and J by 5 bases, with 20 bases between the two germline ends. The CDR3 spans 16 residues. Germline CDR1 and CDR2: GTSNPN and SVGIG (reference sequence). Looking up the rest from reference TRBV30 and TRBJ1-5 gives the full variable domain: SQTIHQWPATLVQPVGSPLSLECTVEGTSNPNLYWYRQAAGRGLQLLFYSVGIGQISSEVPQNLSASRPQDRQFILSSKKLLLSDSGFYLCAWSVNTGDGDQPQHFGDGTRLSIL.

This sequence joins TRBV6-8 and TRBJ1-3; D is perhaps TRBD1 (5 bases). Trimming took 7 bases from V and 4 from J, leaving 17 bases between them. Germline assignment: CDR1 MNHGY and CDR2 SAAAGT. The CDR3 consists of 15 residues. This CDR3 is CASTRGGEEGNTIYF. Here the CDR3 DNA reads TGTGCCAGCACTCGCGGGGGAGAAGAGGGAAACACCATATATTTT.